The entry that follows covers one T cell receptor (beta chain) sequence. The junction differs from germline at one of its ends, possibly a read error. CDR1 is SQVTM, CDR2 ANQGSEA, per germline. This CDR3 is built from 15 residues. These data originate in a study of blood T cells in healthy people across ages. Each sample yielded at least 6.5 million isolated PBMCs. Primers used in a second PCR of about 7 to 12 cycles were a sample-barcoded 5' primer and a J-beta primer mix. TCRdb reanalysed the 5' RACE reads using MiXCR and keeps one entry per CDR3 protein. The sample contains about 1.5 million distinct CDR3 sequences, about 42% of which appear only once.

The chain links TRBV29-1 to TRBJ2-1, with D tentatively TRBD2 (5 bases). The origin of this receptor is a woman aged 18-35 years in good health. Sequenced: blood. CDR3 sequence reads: CSAVGSGVSVNEQFF. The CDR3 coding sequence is TGTAGCGCTGTGGGTAGTGGGGTGTCGGTTAATGAGCAGTTCTTC.